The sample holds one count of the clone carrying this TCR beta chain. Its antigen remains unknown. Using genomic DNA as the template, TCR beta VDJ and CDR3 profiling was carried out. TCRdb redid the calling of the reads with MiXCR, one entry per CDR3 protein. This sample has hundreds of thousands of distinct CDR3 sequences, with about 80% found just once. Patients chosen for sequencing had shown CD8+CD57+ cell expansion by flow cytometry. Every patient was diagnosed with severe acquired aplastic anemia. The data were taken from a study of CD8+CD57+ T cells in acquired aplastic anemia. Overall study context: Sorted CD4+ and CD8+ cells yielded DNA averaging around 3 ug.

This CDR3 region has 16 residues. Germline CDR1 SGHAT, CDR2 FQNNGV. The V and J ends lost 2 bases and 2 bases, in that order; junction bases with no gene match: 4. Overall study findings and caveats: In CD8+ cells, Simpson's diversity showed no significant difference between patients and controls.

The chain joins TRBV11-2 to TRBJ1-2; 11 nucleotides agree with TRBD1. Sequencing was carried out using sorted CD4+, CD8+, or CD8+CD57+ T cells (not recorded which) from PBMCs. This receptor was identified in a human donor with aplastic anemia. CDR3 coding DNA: TGTGCCAGCAGCTTAAACCGGGACAGGGGGAACTATGGCTACACCTTC. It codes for CASSLNRDRGNYGYTF.